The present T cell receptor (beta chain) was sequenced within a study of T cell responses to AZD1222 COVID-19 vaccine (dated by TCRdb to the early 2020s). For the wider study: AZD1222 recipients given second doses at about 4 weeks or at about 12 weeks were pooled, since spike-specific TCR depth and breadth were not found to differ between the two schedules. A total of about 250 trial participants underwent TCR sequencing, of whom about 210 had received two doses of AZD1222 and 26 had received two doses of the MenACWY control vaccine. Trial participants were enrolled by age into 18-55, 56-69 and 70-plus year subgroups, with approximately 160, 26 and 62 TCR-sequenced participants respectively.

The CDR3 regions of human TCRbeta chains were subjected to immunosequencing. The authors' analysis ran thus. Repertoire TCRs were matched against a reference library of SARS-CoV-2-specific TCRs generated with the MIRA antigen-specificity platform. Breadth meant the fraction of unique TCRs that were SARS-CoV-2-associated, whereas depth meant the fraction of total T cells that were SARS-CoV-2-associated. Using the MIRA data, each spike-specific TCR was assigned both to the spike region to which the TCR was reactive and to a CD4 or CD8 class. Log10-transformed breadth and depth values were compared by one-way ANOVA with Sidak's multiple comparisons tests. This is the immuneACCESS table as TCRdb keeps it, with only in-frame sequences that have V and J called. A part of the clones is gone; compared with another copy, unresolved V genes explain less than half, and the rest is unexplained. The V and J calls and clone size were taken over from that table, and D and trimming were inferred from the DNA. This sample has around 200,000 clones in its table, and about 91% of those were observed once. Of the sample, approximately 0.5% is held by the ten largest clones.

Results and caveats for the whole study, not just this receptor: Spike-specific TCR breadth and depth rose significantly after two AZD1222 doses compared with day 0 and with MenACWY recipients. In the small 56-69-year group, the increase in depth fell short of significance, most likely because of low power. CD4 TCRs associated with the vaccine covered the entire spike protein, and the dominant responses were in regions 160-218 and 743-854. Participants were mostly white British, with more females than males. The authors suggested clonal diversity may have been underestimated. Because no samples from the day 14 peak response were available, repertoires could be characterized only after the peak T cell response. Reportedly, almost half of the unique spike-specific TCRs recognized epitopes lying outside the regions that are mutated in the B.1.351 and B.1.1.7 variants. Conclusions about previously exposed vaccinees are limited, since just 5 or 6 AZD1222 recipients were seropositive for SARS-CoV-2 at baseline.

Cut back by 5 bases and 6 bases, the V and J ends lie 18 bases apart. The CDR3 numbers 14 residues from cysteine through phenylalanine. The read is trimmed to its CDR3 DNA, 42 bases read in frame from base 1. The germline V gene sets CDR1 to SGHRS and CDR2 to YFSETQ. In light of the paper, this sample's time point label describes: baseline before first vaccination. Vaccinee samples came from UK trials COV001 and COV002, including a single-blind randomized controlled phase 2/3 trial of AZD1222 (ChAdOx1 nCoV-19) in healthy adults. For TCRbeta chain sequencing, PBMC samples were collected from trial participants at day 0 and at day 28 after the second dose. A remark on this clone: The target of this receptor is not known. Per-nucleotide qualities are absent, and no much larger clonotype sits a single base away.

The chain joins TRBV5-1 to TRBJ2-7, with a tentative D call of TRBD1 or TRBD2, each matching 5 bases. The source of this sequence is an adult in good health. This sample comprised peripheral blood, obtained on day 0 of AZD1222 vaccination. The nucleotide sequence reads TGCGCCAGCAGTGGGAGTGAGGGGACCGGCGAGCAGTACTTC. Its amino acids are CASSGSEGTGEQYF.